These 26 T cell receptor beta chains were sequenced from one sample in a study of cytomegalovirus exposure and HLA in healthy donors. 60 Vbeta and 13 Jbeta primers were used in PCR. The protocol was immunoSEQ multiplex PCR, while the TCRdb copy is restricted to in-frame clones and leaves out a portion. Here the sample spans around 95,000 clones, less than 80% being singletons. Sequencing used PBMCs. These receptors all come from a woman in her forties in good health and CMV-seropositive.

The CDR3 DNA reads as TGTGCCAGCACCAATACAGGTCACAGCACCTTCTACGAGCAGTACTTC. Translated, it gives CASTNTGHSTFYEQYF. V is TRBV7-9 and J is TRBJ2-7; a possible D gene is TRBD1 (5 bases). The CDR3 runs to 16 residues. Per germline, CDR1 SEHNR and CDR2 FQNEAQ (reference sequence). V was shortened by 7 bases and J by 3 bases, with 22 bases between the two germline ends.

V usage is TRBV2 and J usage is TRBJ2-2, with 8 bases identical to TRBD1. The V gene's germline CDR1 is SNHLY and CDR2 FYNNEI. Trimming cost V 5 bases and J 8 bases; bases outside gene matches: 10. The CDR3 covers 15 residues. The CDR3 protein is CASSPTGQAGGELFF. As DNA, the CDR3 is TGTGCCAGCAGTCCCACGGGACAGGCAGGTGGGGAGCTGTTTTTT.

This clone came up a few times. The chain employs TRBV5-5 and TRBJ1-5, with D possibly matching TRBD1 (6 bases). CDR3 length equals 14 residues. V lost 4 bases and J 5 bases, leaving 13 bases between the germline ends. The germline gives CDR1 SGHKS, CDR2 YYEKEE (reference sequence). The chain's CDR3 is CASSEDSLYQPQHF. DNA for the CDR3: TGTGCCAGCAGCGAGGACAGCCTATATCAGCCCCAGCATTTT.

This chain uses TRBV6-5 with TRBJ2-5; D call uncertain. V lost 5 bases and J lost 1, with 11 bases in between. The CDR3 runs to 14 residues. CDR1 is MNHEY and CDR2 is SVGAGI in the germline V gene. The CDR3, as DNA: TGTGCCAGCAGTCTACAGCCAAGCCAAGAGACCCAGTACTTC. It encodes CASSLQPSQETQYF.

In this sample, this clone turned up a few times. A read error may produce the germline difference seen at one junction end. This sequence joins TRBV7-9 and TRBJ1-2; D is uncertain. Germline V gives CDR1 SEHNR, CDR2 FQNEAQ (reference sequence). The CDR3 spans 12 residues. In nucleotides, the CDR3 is TGTTCCAGCAGCTTCGGGGATAATGGCTACACCTTC. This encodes CSSSFGDNGYTF.

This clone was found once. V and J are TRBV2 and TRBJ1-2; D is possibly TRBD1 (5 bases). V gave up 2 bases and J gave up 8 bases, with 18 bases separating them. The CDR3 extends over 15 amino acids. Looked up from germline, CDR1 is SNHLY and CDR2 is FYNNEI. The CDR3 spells CASSEQGREGRGYTF. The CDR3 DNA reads TGTGCCAGCAGTGAACAGGGCAGGGAGGGACGGGGCTACACCTTC.

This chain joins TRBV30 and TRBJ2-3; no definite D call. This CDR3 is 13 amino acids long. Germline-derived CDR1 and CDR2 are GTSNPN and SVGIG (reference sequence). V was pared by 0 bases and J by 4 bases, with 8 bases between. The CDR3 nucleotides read TGTGCCTGGAGTGTAGCTTTTCCAGATACGCAGTATTTT. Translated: CAWSVAFPDTQYF.

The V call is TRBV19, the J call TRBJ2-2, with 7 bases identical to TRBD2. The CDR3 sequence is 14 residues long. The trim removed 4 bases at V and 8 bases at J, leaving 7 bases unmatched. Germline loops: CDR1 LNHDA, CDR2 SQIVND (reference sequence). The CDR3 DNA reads TGTGCCAGTAGTAGGCGGGAGCAGTCAGGGGAGCTGTTTTTT. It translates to CASSRREQSGELFF.

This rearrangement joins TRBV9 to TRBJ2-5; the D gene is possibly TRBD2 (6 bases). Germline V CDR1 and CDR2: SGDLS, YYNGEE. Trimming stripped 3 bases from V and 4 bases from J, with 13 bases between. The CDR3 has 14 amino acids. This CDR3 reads CASSAGDPAETQYF. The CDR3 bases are TGTGCCAGCAGCGCGGGGGACCCCGCAGAGACCCAGTACTTC.

The DNA of the CDR3 is TGTGCCAGCAGTTCATCTGTGGGAGCAGATACGCAGTATTTT. Translation gives CASSSSVGADTQYF. The chain recombines TRBV6-5 with TRBJ2-3, with D possibly being TRBD2 (5 bases). Germline V CDR1 and CDR2: MNHEY, SVGAGI. This CDR3 spans 14 amino acids. V lost 4 bases and J lost 4, with 12 bases in between.

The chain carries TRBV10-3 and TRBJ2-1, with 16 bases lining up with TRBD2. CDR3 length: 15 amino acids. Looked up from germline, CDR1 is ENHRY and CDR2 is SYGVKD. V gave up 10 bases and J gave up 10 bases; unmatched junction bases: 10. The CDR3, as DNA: TGTGCCAGCGGGACTAGCGGGAGGGCCGTATGGGAGCAGTTCTTC. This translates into CASGTSGRAVWEQFF.

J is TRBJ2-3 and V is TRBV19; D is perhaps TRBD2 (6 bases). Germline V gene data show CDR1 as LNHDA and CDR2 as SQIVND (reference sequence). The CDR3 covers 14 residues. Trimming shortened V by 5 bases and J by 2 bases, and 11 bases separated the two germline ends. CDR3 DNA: TGTGCCAGTAGTCCAGCGGGTTTCACAGATACGCAGTATTTT. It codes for CASSPAGFTDTQYF.

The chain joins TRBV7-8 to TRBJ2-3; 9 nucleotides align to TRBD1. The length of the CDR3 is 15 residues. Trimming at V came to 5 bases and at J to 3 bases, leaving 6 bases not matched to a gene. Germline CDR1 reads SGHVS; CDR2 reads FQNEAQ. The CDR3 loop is CASSTGTGKTDTQYF. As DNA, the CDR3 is TGTGCCAGCAGCACTGGGACAGGGAAAACAGATACGCAGTATTTT.

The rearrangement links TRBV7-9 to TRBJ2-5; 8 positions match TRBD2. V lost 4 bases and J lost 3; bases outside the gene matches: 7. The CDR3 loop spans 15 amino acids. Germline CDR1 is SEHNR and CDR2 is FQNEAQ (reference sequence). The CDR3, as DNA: TGTGCCAGCAGCTCTGGACCGGGACTAGAAGAGACCCAGTACTTC. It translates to CASSSGPGLEETQYF.

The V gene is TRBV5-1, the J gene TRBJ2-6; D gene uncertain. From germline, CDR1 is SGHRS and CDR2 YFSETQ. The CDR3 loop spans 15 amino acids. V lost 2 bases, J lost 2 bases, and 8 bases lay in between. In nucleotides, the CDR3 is TGCGCCAGCAGCTTAAGTGGAGCTGGGGCCAACGTCCTGACTTTC. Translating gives CASSLSGAGANVLTF.

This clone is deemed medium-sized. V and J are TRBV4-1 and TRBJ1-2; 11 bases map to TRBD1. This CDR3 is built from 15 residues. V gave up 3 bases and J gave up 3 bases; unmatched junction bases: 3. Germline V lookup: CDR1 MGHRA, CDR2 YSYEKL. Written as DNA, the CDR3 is TGCGCCAGCAGCCAGGACAGGGGGCTCGACTATGGCTACACCTTC. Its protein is CASSQDRGLDYGYTF.

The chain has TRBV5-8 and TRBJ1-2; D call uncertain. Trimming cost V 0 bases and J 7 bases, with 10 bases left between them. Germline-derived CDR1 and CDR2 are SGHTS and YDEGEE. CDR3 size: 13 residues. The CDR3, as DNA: TGTGCCAGCAGCTTGGACGGGTTCTTTGGCTACACCTTC. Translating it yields CASSLDGFFGYTF.

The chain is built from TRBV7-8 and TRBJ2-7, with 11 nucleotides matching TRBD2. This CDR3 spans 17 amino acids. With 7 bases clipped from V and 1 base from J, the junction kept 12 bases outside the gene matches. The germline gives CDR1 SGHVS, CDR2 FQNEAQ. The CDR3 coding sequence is TGTGCCAGCACCCTCGGGACTAGCGGAATCTTTTCCTACGAGCAGTACTTC. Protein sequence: CASTLGTSGIFSYEQYF.

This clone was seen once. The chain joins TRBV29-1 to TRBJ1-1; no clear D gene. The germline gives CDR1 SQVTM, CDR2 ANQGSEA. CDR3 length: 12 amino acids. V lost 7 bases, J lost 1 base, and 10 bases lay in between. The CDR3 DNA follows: TGCAGCGGCGGGCGGGAGAACACTGAAGCTTTCTTT. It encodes CSGGRENTEAFF.

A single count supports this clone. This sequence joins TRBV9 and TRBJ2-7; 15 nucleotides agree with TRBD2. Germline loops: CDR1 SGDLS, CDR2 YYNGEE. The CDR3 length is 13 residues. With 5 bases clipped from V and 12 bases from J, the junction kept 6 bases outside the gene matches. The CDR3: CASSRTSGRVLYF. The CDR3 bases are TGTGCCAGCAGTCGGACTAGCGGGAGGGTGCTGTACTTC.

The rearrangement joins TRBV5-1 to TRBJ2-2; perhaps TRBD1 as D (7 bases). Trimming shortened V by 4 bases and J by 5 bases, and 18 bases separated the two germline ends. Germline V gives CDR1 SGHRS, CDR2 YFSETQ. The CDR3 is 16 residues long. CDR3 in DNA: TGCGCCAGCAGCCAGCAGGGGGGAGCGGCTACCGGGGAGCTGTTTTTT. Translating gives CASSQQGGAATGELFF.

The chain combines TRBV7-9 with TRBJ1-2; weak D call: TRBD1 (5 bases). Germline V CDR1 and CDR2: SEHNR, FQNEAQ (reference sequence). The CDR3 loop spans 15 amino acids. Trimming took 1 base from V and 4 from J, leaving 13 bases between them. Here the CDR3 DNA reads TGTGCCAGCAGCTTAGATGTAGGGGCGCTCTATGGCTACACCTTC. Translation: CASSLDVGALYGYTF.

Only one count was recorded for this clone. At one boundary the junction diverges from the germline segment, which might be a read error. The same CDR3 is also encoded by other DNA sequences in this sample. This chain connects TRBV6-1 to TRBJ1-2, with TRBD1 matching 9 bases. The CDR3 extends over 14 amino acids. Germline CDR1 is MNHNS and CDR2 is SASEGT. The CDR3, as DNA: TGTGCCAGCAGTGAGCTAGGACAGGGGAATGGCTACACCTTT. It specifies CASSELGQGNGYTF.

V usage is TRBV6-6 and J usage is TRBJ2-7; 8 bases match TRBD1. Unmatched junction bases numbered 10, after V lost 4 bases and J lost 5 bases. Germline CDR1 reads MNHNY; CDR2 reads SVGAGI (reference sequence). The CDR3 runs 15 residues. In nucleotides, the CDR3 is TGTGCCAGCAGTTTTCTCGGACAGGGTAGGCACGAGCAGTACTTC. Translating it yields CASSFLGQGRHEQYF.

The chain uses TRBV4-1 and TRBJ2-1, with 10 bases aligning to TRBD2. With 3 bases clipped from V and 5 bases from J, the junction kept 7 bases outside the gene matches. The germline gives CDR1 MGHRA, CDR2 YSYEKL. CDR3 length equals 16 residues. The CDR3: CASSHITSGTNNEQFF. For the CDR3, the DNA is TGCGCCAGCAGCCACATAACTAGCGGGACTAACAATGAGCAGTTCTTC.

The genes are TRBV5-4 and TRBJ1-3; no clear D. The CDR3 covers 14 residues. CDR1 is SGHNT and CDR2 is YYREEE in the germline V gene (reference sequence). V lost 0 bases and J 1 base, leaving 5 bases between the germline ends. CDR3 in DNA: TGTGCCAGCAGCTTGGCGGGGTCTGGAAACACCATATATTTT. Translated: CASSLAGSGNTIYF. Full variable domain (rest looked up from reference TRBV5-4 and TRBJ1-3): ETGVTQSPTHLIKTRGQQVTLRCSSQSGHNTVSWYQQALGQGPQFIFQYYREEENGRGNFPPRFSGLQFPNYSSELNVNALELDDSALYLCASSLAGSGNTIYFGEGSWLTVV.